This TCR beta chain is from a study of cytomegalovirus exposure and HLA in healthy donors. Study-wide points: In a later analysis, at a false discovery rate of 0.05, about 15,000 TCR beta sequences were associated with HLA alleles.

The CDR3 has 15 amino acids. V lost 0 bases to trimming and J lost 2 bases; unmatched junction nucleotides: 2. Germline-derived CDR1 and CDR2 are LNHNV and YYDKDF (reference sequence). PCR used 60 Vbeta primers and 13 Jbeta primers. TCRdb's table, derived via immunoSEQ multiplex PCR, lists solely in-frame clones and lacks some. Of around 140,000 clones in the sample, roughly 80% were seen once. This clone turned up a few times. Its antigen is unknown. The receptor was derived from a man between 35 and 55 years old in good health and CMV-seropositive. J is TRBJ1-2 and V is TRBV15, with 8 bases matching TRBD1. The material sequenced was PBMCs. In DNA, the CDR3 is TGTGCCACCAGCAGAGAGGGACAGGCAAACTATGGCTACACCTTC. Encoded protein: CATSREGQANYGYTF.